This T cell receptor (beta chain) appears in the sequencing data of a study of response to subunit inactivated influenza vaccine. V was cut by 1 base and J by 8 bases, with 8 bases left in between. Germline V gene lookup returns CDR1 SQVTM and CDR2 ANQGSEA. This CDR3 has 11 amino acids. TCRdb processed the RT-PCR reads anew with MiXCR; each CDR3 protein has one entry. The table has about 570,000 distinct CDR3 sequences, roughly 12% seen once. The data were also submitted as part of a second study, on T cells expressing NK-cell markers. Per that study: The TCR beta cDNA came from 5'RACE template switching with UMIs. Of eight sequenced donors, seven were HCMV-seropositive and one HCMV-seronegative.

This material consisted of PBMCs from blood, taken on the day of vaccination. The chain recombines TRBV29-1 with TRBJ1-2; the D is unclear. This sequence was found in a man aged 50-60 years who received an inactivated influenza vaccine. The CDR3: CSVEGYGGYTF. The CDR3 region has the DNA TGCAGCGTTGAAGGGTATGGAGGCTACACCTTC.